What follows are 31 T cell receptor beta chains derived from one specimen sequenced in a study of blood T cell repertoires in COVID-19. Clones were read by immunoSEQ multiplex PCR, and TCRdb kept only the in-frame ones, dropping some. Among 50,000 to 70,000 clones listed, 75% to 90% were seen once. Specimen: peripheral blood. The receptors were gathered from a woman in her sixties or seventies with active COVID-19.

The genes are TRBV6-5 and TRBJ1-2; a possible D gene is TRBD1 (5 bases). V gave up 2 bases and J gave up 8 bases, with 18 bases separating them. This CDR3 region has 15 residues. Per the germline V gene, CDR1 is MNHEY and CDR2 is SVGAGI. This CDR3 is CASSYVVGGGLGYTF. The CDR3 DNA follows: TGTGCCAGCAGTTACGTGGTGGGCGGGGGTCTCGGCTACACCTTC.

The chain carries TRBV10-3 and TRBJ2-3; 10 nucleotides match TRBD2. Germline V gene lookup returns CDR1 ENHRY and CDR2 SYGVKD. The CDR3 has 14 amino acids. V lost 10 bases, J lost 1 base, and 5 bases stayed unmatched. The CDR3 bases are TGTGCCACCCTAGCGGGAGTGGGCACAGATACGCAGTATTTT. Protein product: CATLAGVGTDTQYF.

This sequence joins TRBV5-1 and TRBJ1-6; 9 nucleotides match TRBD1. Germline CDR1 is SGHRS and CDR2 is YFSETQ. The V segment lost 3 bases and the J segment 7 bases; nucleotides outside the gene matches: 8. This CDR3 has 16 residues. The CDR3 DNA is TGCGCCAGCAGCTCGGACAGGGGCCGCAACAATTCACCCCTCCACTTT. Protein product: CASSSDRGRNNSPLHF.

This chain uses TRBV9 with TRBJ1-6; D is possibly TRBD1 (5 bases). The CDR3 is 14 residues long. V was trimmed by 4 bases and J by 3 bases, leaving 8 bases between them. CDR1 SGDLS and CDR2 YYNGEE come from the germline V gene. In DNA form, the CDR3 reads TGTGCCAGCAGCCCTGACAGCTATAATTCACCCCTCCACTTT. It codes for CASSPDSYNSPLHF.

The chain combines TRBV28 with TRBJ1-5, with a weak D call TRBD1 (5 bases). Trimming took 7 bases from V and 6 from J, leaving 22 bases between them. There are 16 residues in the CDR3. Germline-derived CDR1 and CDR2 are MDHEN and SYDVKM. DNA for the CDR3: TGTGCCAGCACCTTTTCCTCAGGGCCCTCAGTTCAGCCCCAGCATTTT. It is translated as CASTFSSGPSVQPQHF.

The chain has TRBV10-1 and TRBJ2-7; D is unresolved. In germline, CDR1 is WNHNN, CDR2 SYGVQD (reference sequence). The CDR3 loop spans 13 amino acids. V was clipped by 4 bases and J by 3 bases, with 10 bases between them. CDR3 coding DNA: TGCGCCAGCAGTGGGCAAAAAATCTACGAGCAGTACTTC. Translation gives CASSGQKIYEQYF.

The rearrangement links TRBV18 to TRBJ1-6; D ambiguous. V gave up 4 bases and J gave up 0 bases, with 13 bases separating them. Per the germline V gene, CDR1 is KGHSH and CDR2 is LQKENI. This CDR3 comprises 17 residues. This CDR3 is CASSLPLGSSYNSPLHF. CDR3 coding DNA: TGTGCCAGCTCACTGCCCTTGGGGAGCTCCTATAATTCACCCCTCCACTTT.

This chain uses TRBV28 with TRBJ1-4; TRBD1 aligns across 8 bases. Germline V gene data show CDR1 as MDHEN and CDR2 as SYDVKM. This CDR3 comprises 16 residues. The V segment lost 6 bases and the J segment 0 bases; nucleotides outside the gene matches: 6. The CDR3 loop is CASSVGDRTTNEKLFF. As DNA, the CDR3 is TGTGCCAGCAGCGTGGGGGACAGGACAACTAATGAAAAACTGTTTTTT.

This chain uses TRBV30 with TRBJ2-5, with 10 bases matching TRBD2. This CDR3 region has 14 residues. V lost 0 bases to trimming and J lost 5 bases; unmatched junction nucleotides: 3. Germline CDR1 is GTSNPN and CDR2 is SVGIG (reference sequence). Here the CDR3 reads CAWSVLAGYETQYF. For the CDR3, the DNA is TGTGCCTGGAGTGTACTAGCGGGATATGAGACCCAGTACTTC. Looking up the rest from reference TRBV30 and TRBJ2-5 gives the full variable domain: SQTIHQWPATLVQPVGSPLSLECTVEGTSNPNLYWYRQAAGRGLQLLFYSVGIGQISSEVPQNLSASRPQDRQFILSSKKLLLSDSGFYLCAWSVLAGYETQYFGPGTRLLVL.

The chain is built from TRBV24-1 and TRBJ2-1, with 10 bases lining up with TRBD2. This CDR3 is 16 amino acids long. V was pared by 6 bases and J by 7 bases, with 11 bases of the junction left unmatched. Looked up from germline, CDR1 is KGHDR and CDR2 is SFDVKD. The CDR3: CATSPRSASGSNEQFF. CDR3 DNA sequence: TGTGCCACCAGTCCTCGGTCGGCTAGCGGGAGTAATGAGCAGTTCTTC.

The CDR3 DNA follows: TGTGCCAGCGGACAGGGCATCCAAGAGACCCAGTACTTC. Amino acids: CASGQGIQETQYF. The chain couples TRBV27 to TRBJ2-5, with 8 bases matching TRBD1. The V gene end was trimmed by 8 bases and the J gene end by 1 base; junction bases not matched to a gene: 3. CDR3 length: 13 residues. CDR1 and CDR2 from the germline V gene are MNHEY and SMNVEV (reference sequence).

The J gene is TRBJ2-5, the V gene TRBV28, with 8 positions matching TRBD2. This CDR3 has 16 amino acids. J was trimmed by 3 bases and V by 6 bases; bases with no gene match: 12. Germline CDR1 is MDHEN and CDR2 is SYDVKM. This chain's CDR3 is CASRPNSGLEKETQYF. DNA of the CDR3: TGTGCCAGCAGACCGAACTCGGGACTAGAGAAAGAGACCCAGTACTTC.

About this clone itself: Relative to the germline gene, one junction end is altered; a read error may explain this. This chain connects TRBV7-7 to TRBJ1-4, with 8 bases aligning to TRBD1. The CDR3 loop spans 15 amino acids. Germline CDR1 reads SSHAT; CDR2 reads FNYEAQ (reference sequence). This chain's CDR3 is CASSRNRGGDEKLFF. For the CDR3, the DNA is TGTGCTAGCAGCCGGAACAGGGGGGGCGATGAAAAACTGTTTTTT.

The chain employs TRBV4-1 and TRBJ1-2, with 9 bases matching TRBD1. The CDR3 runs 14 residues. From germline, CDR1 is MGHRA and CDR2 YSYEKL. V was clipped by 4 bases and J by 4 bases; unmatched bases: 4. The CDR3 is CASSPGQGVYGYTF. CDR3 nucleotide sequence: TGCGCCAGCAGCCCGGGACAGGGAGTCTATGGCTACACCTTC.

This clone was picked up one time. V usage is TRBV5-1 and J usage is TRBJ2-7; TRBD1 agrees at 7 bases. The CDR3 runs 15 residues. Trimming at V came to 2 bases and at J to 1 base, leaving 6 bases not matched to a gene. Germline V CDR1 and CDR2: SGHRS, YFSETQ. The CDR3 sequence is CASSFEGGGSYEQYF. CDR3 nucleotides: TGCGCCAGCAGCTTTGAAGGGGGCGGTTCCTACGAGCAGTACTTC.

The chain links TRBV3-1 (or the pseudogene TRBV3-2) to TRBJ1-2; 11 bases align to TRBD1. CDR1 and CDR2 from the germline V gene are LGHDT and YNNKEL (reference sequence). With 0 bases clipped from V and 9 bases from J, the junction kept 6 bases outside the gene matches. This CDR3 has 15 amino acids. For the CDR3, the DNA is TGTGCCAGCAGCCAAGAGGGACAGGGGGACGACCGCTACACCTTC. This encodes CASSQEGQGDDRYTF.

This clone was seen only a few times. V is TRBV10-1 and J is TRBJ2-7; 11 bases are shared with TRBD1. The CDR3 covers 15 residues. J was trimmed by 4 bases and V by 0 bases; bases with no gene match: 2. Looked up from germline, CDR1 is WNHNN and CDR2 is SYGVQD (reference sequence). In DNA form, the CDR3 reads TGCGCCAGCAGTGAGTCCGGGACAGGGGGATACGAGCAGTACTTC. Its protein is CASSESGTGGYEQYF.

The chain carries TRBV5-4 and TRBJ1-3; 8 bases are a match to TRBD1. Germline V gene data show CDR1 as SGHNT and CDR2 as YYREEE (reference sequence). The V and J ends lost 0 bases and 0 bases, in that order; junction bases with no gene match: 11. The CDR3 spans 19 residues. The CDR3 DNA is TGTGCCAGCAGCTTGGGACAGGGGAACATAGCTAGCTCTGGAAACACCATATATTTT. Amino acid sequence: CASSLGQGNIASSGNTIYF.

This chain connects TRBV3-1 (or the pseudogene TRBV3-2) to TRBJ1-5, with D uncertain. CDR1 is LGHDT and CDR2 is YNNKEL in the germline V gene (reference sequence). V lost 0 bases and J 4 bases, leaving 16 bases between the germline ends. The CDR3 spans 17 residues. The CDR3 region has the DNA TGTGCCAGCAGCCAAGATACCCGGGGAGGGTCAAATCAGCCCCAGCATTTT. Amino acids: CASSQDTRGGSNQPQHF.

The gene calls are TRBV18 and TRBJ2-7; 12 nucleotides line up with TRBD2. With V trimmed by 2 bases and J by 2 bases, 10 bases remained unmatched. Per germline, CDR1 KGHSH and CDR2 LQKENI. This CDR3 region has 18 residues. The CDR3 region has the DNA TGTGCCAGCTCACCAACCCTAGCGGGAGGGCCGCCCCCCTACGAGCAGTACTTC. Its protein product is CASSPTLAGGPPPYEQYF.

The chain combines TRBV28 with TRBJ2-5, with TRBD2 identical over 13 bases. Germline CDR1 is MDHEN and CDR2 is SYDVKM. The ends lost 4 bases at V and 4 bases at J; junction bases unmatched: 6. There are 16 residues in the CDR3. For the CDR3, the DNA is TGTGCCAGCAGTTCCATACTAGCGGGAGGGCCAGAGACCCAGTACTTC. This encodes CASSSILAGGPETQYF.

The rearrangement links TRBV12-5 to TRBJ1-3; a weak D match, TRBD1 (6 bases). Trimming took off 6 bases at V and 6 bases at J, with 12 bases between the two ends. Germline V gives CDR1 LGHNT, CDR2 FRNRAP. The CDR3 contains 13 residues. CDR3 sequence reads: CASGRDTPNTIYF. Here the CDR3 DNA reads TGTGCTAGTGGAAGGGACACCCCAAACACCATATATTTT.

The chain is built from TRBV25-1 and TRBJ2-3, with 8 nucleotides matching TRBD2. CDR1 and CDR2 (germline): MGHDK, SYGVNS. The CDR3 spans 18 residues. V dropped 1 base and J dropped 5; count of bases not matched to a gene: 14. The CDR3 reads CASSEWVGREGRGDTQYF. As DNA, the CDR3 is TGTGCCAGCAGTGAATGGGTTGGACGGGAGGGCCGCGGAGATACGCAGTATTTT.

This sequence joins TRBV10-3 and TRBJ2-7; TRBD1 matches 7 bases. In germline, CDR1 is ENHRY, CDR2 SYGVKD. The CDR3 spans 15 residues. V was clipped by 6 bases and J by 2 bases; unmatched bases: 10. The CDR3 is CAISPTGSRAYEQYF. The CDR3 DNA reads TGTGCCATCAGCCCGACAGGGTCAAGGGCCTACGAGCAGTACTTC.

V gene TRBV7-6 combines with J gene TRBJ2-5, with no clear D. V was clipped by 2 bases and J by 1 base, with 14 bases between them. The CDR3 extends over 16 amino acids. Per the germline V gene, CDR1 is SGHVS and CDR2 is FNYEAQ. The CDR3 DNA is TGTGCCAGCAGCTTAAACCCCGAGGCGTCCCAAGAGACCCAGTACTTC. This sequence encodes CASSLNPEASQETQYF. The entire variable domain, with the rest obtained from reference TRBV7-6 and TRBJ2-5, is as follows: GAGVSQSPRYKVTKRGQDVALRCDPISGHVSLYWYRQALGQGPEFLTYFNYEAQQDKSGLPNDRFSAERPEGSISTLTIQRTEQRDSAMYRCASSLNPEASQETQYFGPGTRLLVL.

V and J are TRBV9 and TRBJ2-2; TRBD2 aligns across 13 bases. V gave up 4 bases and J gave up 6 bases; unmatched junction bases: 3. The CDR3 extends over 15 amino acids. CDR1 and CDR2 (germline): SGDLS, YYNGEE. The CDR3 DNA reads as TGTGCCAGCAGCCGGACTAGCGGGAGTGCCGGGGAGCTGTTTTTT. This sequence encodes CASSRTSGSAGELFF.

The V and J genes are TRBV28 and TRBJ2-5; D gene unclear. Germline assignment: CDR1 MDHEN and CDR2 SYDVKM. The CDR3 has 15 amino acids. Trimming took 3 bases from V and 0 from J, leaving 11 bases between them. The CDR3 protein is CASSFRLIYQETQYF. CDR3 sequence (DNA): TGTGCCAGCAGTTTCAGACTGATATACCAAGAGACCCAGTACTTC. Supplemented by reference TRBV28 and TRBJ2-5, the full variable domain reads DVKVTQSSRYLVKRTGEKVFLECVQDMDHENMFWYRQDPGLGLRLIYFSYDVKMKEKGDIPEGYSVSREKKERFSLILESASTNQTSMYLCASSFRLIYQETQYFGPGTRLLVL.

The CDR3 loop is CASSETGGGYGYTF. The DNA of the CDR3 is TGCGCCAGCAGCGAAACAGGGGGTGGTTATGGCTACACCTTC. This rearrangement joins TRBV5-1 to TRBJ1-2; 8 bases align to TRBD1. This CDR3 has 14 residues. CDR1 and CDR2 (germline): SGHRS, YFSETQ. The V and J ends lost 4 bases and 5 bases, in that order; junction bases with no gene match: 7.

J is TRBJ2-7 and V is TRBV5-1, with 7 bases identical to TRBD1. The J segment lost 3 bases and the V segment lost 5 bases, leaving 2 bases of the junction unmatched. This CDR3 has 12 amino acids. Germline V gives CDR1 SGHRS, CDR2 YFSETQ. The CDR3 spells CASRTGNYEQYF. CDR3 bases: TGCGCCAGCAGGACAGGGAACTACGAGCAGTACTTC.

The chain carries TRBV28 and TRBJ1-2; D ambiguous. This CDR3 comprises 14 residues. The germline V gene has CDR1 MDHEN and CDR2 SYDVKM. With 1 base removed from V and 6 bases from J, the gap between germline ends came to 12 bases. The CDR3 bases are TGTGCCAGCAGTTTATACCGACTTCTGGATGGCTACACCTTC. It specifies CASSLYRLLDGYTF.

The CDR3 protein is CAGASGRAYNEQFF. CDR3 nucleotide sequence: TGTGCCGGAGCTAGCGGGAGGGCCTACAATGAGCAGTTCTTC. The V gene is TRBV2, the J gene TRBJ2-1, with 12 bases aligning to TRBD2. Germline values: CDR1 SNHLY, CDR2 FYNNEI. The CDR3 is 14 amino acids. The J segment lost 2 bases and the V segment lost 11 bases, leaving 4 bases of the junction unmatched.